Here is one TCR beta chain with its context. Antigen specificity is unknown. This record comes from a study of cytomegalovirus exposure and HLA in healthy donors. The CDR3 loop spans 13 amino acids. Germline-derived CDR1 and CDR2 are LGHNA and YSLEER. Trimming left V 2 bases short and J 4 bases short, with 7 bases between. Vbeta (60) and Jbeta (13) primers were used in the PCR. Assay used: immunoSEQ multiplex PCR; TCRdb lists only in-frame clones, some missing. The table has 80,000 to 100,000 clones, around 80% seen once. Study-level results: Sequencing likely produced, as an artifact, a cluster of highly shared sequence variants. About 90% or about 30% of the time was how often most TCR beta V segments were productive, according to an earlier analysis. Association of a missense DCLRE1C variant with TCR beta V- and J-gene trimming was reported in a later analysis. Association of about 17,000 TCR beta sequences with HLA alleles was found at 0.05 false discovery rate in a later analysis.

The sequencing sample was made of PBMCs. The receptor was derived from a man aged 25 to 40 in good health and CMV-seronegative. V and J are TRBV4-3 and TRBJ2-3; D uncertain. The CDR3 is CASSQSLADTQYF. DNA of the CDR3: TGCGCCAGCAGCCAATCGCTAGCAGATACGCAGTATTTT.